Each of the 3 T cell receptor beta chains below was sequenced from the same sample in a study of OX40 agonist ivuxolimab in advanced cancers. Assay: immunoSEQ multiplex PCR; the TCRdb copy retains only in-frame clones and omits some. The sample lists roughly 120,000 clones, about nine tenths occurring once. The sequencing here drew on CD4+ or CD8+ T cells sorted from blood, taken in a trial of the OX40 agonist ivuxolimab. Every receptor here comes from an adult with an advanced solid tumor such as melanoma, head and neck, liver or kidney cancer.

The chain joins TRBV7-3 to TRBJ1-2, with a weak D call TRBD1 (6 bases). There are 14 residues in the CDR3. The ends were cut back, 2 bases at V and 8 bases at J, with 15 bases in the middle. The germline V gene has CDR1 SGHTA and CDR2 FQGTGA. Here the CDR3 reads CASSLGLTGLGYTF. CDR3 DNA: TGTGCCAGCAGCTTAGGTTTAACAGGGTTAGGCTACACCTTC.

This clone was seen only once. J is TRBJ2-7 and V is TRBV5-1; no reliable D call. The CDR3 covers 12 residues. Trimming stripped 4 bases from V and 4 bases from J, with 9 bases between. In germline, CDR1 is SGHRS, CDR2 YFSETQ. The chain's CDR3 is CASSPPNYEQYF. The CDR3 nucleotides are TGCGCCAGCAGCCCTCCTAATTACGAGCAGTACTTC. The full variable domain, rest sourced from reference TRBV5-1 and TRBJ2-7, is KAGVTQTPRYLIKTRGQQVTLSCSPISGHRSVSWYQQTPGQGLQFLFEYFSETQRNKGNFPGRFSGRQFSNSRSEMNVSTLELGDSALYLCASSPPNYEQYFGPGTRLTVT.

This chain links TRBV27 with TRBJ2-1; TRBD2 matches at 14 bases. The trim removed 4 bases at V and 8 bases at J, leaving 16 bases unmatched. Germline loops: CDR1 MNHEY, CDR2 SMNVEV (reference sequence). The CDR3 covers 19 residues. The CDR3 spells CASSSLPGLAGVGGDEQFF. In DNA form, the CDR3 reads TGTGCCAGCAGTTCCCTACCGGGACTAGCGGGAGTGGGGGGCGATGAGCAGTTCTTC.